Presented here are 10 T cell receptor beta chains from one specimen sequenced in a study of shared clonotypes between healthy human individuals. Assay: immunoSEQ multiplex PCR; the TCRdb copy retains only in-frame clones and omits some. Among 950,000 to 1,300,000 clones listed, about 76% were seen once. Sample: memory CD4+ T cells sorted from blood. Sample subset: CD45RA-negative fraction. These receptors were taken from a man younger than 35 in good health.

V is TRBV29-1 and J is TRBJ2-1, with a tentative D call TRBD1 (5 bases). In germline, CDR1 is SQVTM, CDR2 ANQGSEA. With 1 base removed from V and 0 bases from J, the gap between germline ends came to 16 bases. The CDR3 is made up of 17 amino acids. CDR3 protein: CSVEGTLLLSSYNEQFF. DNA for the CDR3: TGCAGCGTTGAAGGGACACTTTTATTGAGCTCCTACAATGAGCAGTTCTTC.

This clone was detected a few times. V and J are TRBV28 and TRBJ1-1; D not resolved. The germline CDR1 and CDR2 sequences are MDHEN and SYDVKM. There are 13 residues in the CDR3. V was cut by 6 bases and J by 10 bases, with 18 bases left in between. CDR3 region: CASRRGPTGRAFF. The CDR3 nucleotides read TGTGCCAGCAGGCGAGGACCGACCGGCAGAGCTTTCTTT.

A remark on this clone: Other DNA sequences in the sample encode the same CDR3. This chain uses TRBV2 with TRBJ2-7, with D possibly matching TRBD2 (5 bases). The V end was cut by 4 bases, the J end by 0 bases, with 10 bases between. The CDR3 contains 14 residues. CDR1 and CDR2 (germline): SNHLY, FYNNEI. The chain's CDR3 is CASSVSGSSYEQYF. The CDR3 region has the DNA TGTGCCAGCAGTGTAAGCGGTTCCTCCTACGAGCAGTACTTC.

This clone was recorded a few times. The V gene is TRBV9, the J gene TRBJ2-2, with TRBD2 matching over 10 bases. Germline V gene data show CDR1 as SGDLS and CDR2 as YYNGEE. CDR3 length: 17 residues. The J segment lost 5 bases and the V segment lost 2 bases, leaving 9 bases of the junction unmatched. This CDR3 is CASSVHLLAGKTGELFF. The CDR3 DNA reads TGTGCCAGCAGCGTGCACCTACTAGCGGGGAAAACCGGGGAGCTGTTTTTT.

This rearrangement joins TRBV28 to TRBJ2-3; D may match TRBD1 or TRBD2 (6 bases each). Trimming stripped 3 bases from V and 5 bases from J, with 15 bases between. Germline V lookup: CDR1 MDHEN, CDR2 SYDVKM. The CDR3 spans 15 residues. The CDR3, as DNA: TGTGCCAGCAGTTTCGTCGGGGGCCAGGAAGATACGCAGTATTTT. Translated: CASSFVGGQEDTQYF.

The chain employs TRBV5-1 and TRBJ2-3; no firm D call. Germline assignment: CDR1 SGHRS and CDR2 YFSETQ. The germline V and J ends were trimmed by 3 bases and 2 bases, with 10 bases remaining between them. The CDR3 runs 14 residues. The CDR3 loop reads CASSSFYTTDTQYF. CDR3 DNA sequence: TGCGCCAGCAGCTCCTTCTATACCACAGATACGCAGTATTTT. The whole variable domain, remainder taken from reference TRBV5-1 and TRBJ2-3, is KAGVTQTPRYLIKTRGQQVTLSCSPISGHRSVSWYQQTPGQGLQFLFEYFSETQRNKGNFPGRFSGRQFSNSRSEMNVSTLELGDSALYLCASSSFYTTDTQYFGPGTRLTVL.

V is TRBV2 and J is TRBJ1-1; TRBD1 agrees at 9 bases. The CDR3 sequence is 14 residues long. Germline V gene data show CDR1 as SNHLY and CDR2 as FYNNEI. V dropped 2 bases and J dropped 5; count of bases not matched to a gene: 3. For the CDR3, the DNA is TGTGCCAGCAGTGAAATACAGGGGGCAACTGAAGCTTTCTTT. The encoded protein is CASSEIQGATEAFF.

The rearrangement links TRBV28 to TRBJ1-5, with D perhaps TRBD1 (6 bases). V lost 5 bases, J lost 2 bases, and 13 bases lay in between. The CDR3 consists of 15 residues. CDR1 is MDHEN, CDR2 SYDVKM, per germline. CDR3 protein: CASSPGVLGNQPQHF. The CDR3 DNA reads as TGTGCCAGCAGTCCAGGGGTTCTCGGCAATCAGCCCCAGCATTTT.

The gene calls are TRBV6-5 and TRBJ2-1; TRBD2 agrees at 7 bases. This CDR3 has 14 residues. CDR1 and CDR2 from the germline V gene are MNHEY and SVGAGI. J was trimmed by 4 bases and V by 7 bases; bases with no gene match: 7. The CDR3 sequence: CASTRASGYNEQFF. The CDR3 DNA follows: TGTGCCAGCACCCGGGCTAGCGGATACAATGAGCAGTTCTTC.

The chain uses TRBV5-1 and TRBJ2-5; D call uncertain. Germline assignment: CDR1 SGHRS and CDR2 YFSETQ. The CDR3 runs 12 residues. V shed 0 bases and J shed 4 bases, with 4 bases lying between them. The CDR3 coding sequence is TGCGCCAGCAGCTTGGAGTCAGAGACCCAGTACTTC. It encodes CASSLESETQYF.